The source of this T cell receptor beta chain is a study of technical replicates of blood from several donors. TCRdb's copy holds only in-frame clones and misses some; the assay was immunoSEQ multiplex PCR. The table shows 64,000 or so clones, with approximately 83% occurring only once. This CDR3 has 13 amino acids. V lost 6 bases, J lost 5 bases, and 4 bases stayed unmatched. The germline V gene has CDR1 MNHEY and CDR2 SVGAGI. Source material: PBMCs. V is TRBV6-5 and J is TRBJ2-5; 9 bases line up with TRBD1. The sequence derives from a human donor in good health. Some clones in this sample may be carry-over from other donors' samples. The CDR3 bases are TGTGCCAGCAGAGGGACAGGGAGGGAGACCCAGTACTTC. Encoded protein: CASRGTGRETQYF.